The rows below give T cell receptor beta chains drawn from one sample of a study of shared clonotypes between healthy human individuals. Here immunoSEQ multiplex PCR was the method, and the copy in TCRdb shows in-frame clones only, minus some. The sample shows about 2.2 million clones, 85% to 95% of them seen only once. Sequencing was done on a sample of naive CD8+ T cells from PBMCs. These TCRs come from a man in his late teens or twenties in good health. Some clones in this sample may be carry-over from other donors' samples. The CDR3 runs from the conserved cysteine through the conserved F or W. The D gene is left open where the match is weak. Size is omitted from some rows. Given values are once, few, many or a class for expanded clones.

V: TRBV5-1; D: TRBD2; size: -; J: TRBJ2-1; CDR3: CASSVGLVNEQFF; DNA: TGCGCCAGCAGCGTGGGACTAGTCAATGAGCAGTTCTTC
V: TRBV7-6; D: TRBD2; size: -; J: TRBJ2-7; CDR3: CASSRGDSGRSYEQYF; DNA: TGTGCCAGCAGCCGCGGGGACAGCGGGAGGTCCTACGAGCAGTACTTC
V: TRBV7-9; D: -; size: -; J: TRBJ2-2; CDR3: CASSLVSVGELFF; DNA: TGTGCCAGCAGCTTAGTATCGGTCGGGGAGCTGTTTTTT
V: TRBV27; D: -; size: -; J: TRBJ2-3; CDR3: CASRNFGTSTDTQYF; DNA: TGTGCCAGCAGGAATTTCGGGACTAGCACAGATACGCAGTATTTT
V: TRBV2; D: -; size: few; J: TRBJ2-3; CDR3: CASRRSTDTQYF; DNA: TGTGCCAGCAGGAGGAGCACAGATACGCAGTATTTT
V: TRBV9; D: -; size: -; J: TRBJ1-1; CDR3: CASSARDTLNTEAFF; DNA: TGTGCCAGCAGCGCGCGGGACACCTTGAACACTGAAGCTTTCTTT
V: TRBV10-3; D: -; size: -; J: TRBJ2-7; CDR3: CAISHLDYSYEQYF; DNA: TGTGCCATCAGTCATTTGGATTACTCCTACGAGCAGTACTTC
V: TRBV9; D: TRBD2; size: -; J: TRBJ2-7; CDR3: CASSPLAGLYEQYF; DNA: TGTGCCAGCAGCCCACTAGCGGGACTCTACGAGCAGTACTTC
V: TRBV7-8; D: -; size: -; J: TRBJ1-5; CDR3: CASSMGPGVSNQPQHF; DNA: TGTGCCAGCAGCATGGGACCAGGGGTTAGCAATCAGCCCCAGCATTTT
V: TRBV6-5; D: -; size: -; J: TRBJ1-6; CDR3: CASSQTPGLNSPLHF; DNA: TGTGCCAGCTCTCAAACCCCAGGGTTGAATTCACCCCTCCACTTT
V: TRBV7-9; D: -; size: -; J: TRBJ1-1; CDR3: CASSIPGRANTEAFF; DNA: TGTGCCAGCAGCATCCCGGGACGGGCGAACACTGAAGCTTTCTTT
V: TRBV7-9; D: -; size: -; J: TRBJ2-3; CDR3: CASSRGFSTDTQYF; DNA: TGTGCCAGCAGCCGGGGGTTTAGCACAGATACGCAGTATTTT
V: TRBV28; D: TRBD1; size: -; J: TRBJ2-1; CDR3: CASTQRQGSSYNEQFF; DNA: TGTGCCAGCACCCAGAGACAGGGAAGCTCCTACAATGAGCAGTTCTTC
V: TRBV5-1; D: -; size: few; J: TRBJ1-1; CDR3: CASSWGAEAFF; DNA: TGCGCCAGCAGCTGGGGCGCTGAAGCTTTCTTT
V: TRBV6-4; D: -; size: -; J: TRBJ1-1; CDR3: CASSDVPGREAFF; DNA: TGTGCCAGCAGTGACGTGCCAGGGCGGGAAGCTTTCTTT
V: TRBV28; D: TRBD2; size: -; J: TRBJ2-7; CDR3: CASSGDGTSAGYEQYF; DNA: TGTGCCAGCAGTGGGGATGGGACTAGCGCAGGCTACGAGCAGTACTTC
V: TRBV28; D: -; size: -; J: TRBJ2-5; CDR3: CASSIPRRRGQETQYF; DNA: TGTGCCAGCAGTATACCACGACGTCGGGGACAAGAGACCCAGTACTTC
V: TRBV19; D: -; size: few; J: TRBJ2-7; CDR3: CASSELQGRDEQYF; DNA: TGTGCCAGTAGCGAATTACAGGGTCGCGACGAGCAGTACTTC
V: TRBV21-1; D: -; size: -; J: TRBJ2-6; CDR3: CASSNRAGANVLTF; DNA: TGTGCCAGCAGCAACCGGGCTGGGGCCAACGTCCTGACTTTC
V: TRBV5-6; D: -; size: -; J: TRBJ2-7; CDR3: CASSLKGAKQYF; DNA: TGTGCCAGCAGCTTGAAAGGGGCTAAGCAGTACTTC
V: TRBV2; D: -; size: -; J: TRBJ2-5; CDR3: CASREPREVQETQYF; DNA: TGTGCCAGCAGAGAGCCGAGGGAGGTGCAAGAGACCCAGTACTTC
V: TRBV30; D: -; size: -; J: TRBJ1-2; CDR3: CAWSNSAAEGYTF; DNA: TGTGCCTGGAGCAACTCAGCCGCCGAAGGCTACACCTTC
V: TRBV30; D: -; size: -; J: TRBJ2-5; CDR3: CAWSTWEETQYF; DNA: TGTGCCTGGAGTACGTGGGAAGAGACCCAGTACTTC
V: TRBV6-1; D: TRBD2; size: -; J: TRBJ2-7; CDR3: CASSPTALAGVWYF; DNA: TGTGCCAGCAGTCCAACGGCACTAGCGGGAGTGTGGTACTTC
V: TRBV27; D: TRBD1; size: once; J: TRBJ2-7; CDR3: CASSLRDSYYEQYF; DNA: TGTGCCAGCAGTTTGAGGGACAGCTACTACGAGCAGTACTTC
V: TRBV9; D: -; size: -; J: TRBJ2-6; CDR3: CASKGSGANVLTF; DNA: TGTGCCAGCAAAGGGTCTGGGGCCAACGTCCTGACTTTC
V: TRBV5-4; D: -; size: -; J: TRBJ2-2; CDR3: CASRNRNGATGELFF; DNA: TGTGCCAGCAGAAACCGTAACGGCGCAACCGGGGAGCTGTTTTTT
V: TRBV4-3; D: -; size: -; J: TRBJ2-5; CDR3: CASSQEEGETQYF; DNA: TGCGCCAGCAGCCAAGAGGAAGGCGAGACCCAGTACTTC
V: TRBV19; D: -; size: -; J: TRBJ1-2; CDR3: CASSPSEGNTYGYTF; DNA: TGTGCCAGTAGCCCCTCCGAAGGGAATACTTATGGCTACACCTTC
V: TRBV5-1; D: -; size: once; J: TRBJ2-7; CDR3: CASSPENRVLWEQYF; DNA: TGCGCCAGCAGCCCCGAGAACAGGGTGCTTTGGGAGCAGTACTTC
V: TRBV18; D: -; size: -; J: TRBJ2-7; CDR3: CASSPPYRAGPSYEQYF; DNA: TGTGCCAGCTCACCACCGTACCGGGCGGGCCCCTCCTACGAGCAGTACTTC
V: TRBV30; D: -; size: -; J: TRBJ2-4; CDR3: CAWSVQGGTDIAKNIQYF; DNA: TGTGCCTGGAGTGTACAAGGGGGGACAGATATAGCCAAAAACATTCAGTACTTC
V: TRBV6-6; D: -; size: -; J: TRBJ1-2; CDR3: CASSYVLDGYTF; DNA: TGTGCCAGCAGTTATGTACTCGATGGCTACACCTTC
V: TRBV6-1; D: -; size: -; J: TRBJ2-7; CDR3: CASSEWARPDSYEQYF; DNA: TGTGCCAGCAGTGAATGGGCTCGCCCCGACTCCTACGAGCAGTACTTC
V: TRBV10-3; D: -; size: few; J: TRBJ2-6; CDR3: CATEPDGGGNGANVLTF; DNA: TGTGCCACCGAACCGGACGGGGGCGGTAATGGGGCCAACGTCCTGACTTTC
V: TRBV11-2; D: -; size: -; J: TRBJ2-5; CDR3: CASSSDRGYQETQYF; DNA: TGTGCCAGCAGCTCGGACAGAGGGTACCAAGAGACCCAGTACTTC
V: TRBV10-2; D: TRBD1; size: -; J: TRBJ2-2; CDR3: CASSSWDRGFTGELFF; DNA: TGCGCCAGCAGTTCCTGGGACAGGGGATTTACCGGGGAGCTGTTTTTT
V: TRBV19; D: -; size: -; J: TRBJ2-7; CDR3: CASSIDTGTYEQYF; DNA: TGTGCCAGTAGTATAGATACAGGGACCTACGAGCAGTACTTC
V: TRBV4-3; D: TRBD2; size: -; J: TRBJ2-1; CDR3: CASSQGLAGNEQFF; DNA: TGCGCCAGCAGCCAGGGACTAGCGGGGAATGAGCAGTTCTTC
V: TRBV5-1; D: -; size: -; J: TRBJ1-1; CDR3: CASSSGVRSEAFF; DNA: TGCGCCAGCAGCTCAGGGGTGAGGTCTGAAGCTTTCTTT
V: TRBV7-2; D: -; size: -; J: TRBJ2-1; CDR3: CASSSLSSYNEQFF; DNA: TGTGCCAGCAGTTCCCTGAGCTCCTACAATGAGCAGTTCTTC
V: TRBV5-8; D: -; size: -; J: TRBJ2-7; CDR3: CASSPGDKLEQYF; DNA: TGTGCCAGCAGCCCGGGGGACAAGCTAGAGCAGTACTTC
V: TRBV19; D: -; size: -; J: TRBJ2-7; CDR3: CASSIDRWQGENYEQYF; DNA: TGTGCCAGTAGTATAGATCGTTGGCAGGGTGAAAACTACGAGCAGTACTTC
V: TRBV6-5; D: -; size: once; J: TRBJ1-2; CDR3: CASRPYRVDGYTF; DNA: TGTGCCAGCAGACCCTATAGGGTGGATGGCTACACCTTC
V: TRBV18; D: TRBD1; size: -; J: TRBJ2-7; CDR3: CASSPGTVPSVRYEQYF; DNA: TGTGCCAGCTCACCAGGGACAGTTCCCAGCGTAAGATACGAGCAGTACTTC
V: TRBV5-6; D: -; size: -; J: TRBJ1-5; CDR3: CASSLYPGQPQHF; DNA: TGTGCCAGCAGCTTGTACCCGGGTCAGCCCCAGCATTTT
V: TRBV6-5; D: -; size: -; J: TRBJ2-3; CDR3: CASSSGTASPGDTQYF; DNA: TGTGCCAGCAGTTCCGGGACTGCCAGCCCGGGAGATACGCAGTATTTT
V: TRBV30; D: TRBD1; size: -; J: TRBJ2-1; CDR3: CAWREGQVYNEQFF; DNA: TGTGCCTGGAGAGAGGGACAGGTTTACAATGAGCAGTTCTTC
V: TRBV6-1; D: -; size: -; J: TRBJ2-3; CDR3: CASSEEGAVVADTQYF; DNA: TGTGCCAGCAGTGAGGAGGGGGCGGTGGTGGCAGATACGCAGTATTTT
V: TRBV19; D: -; size: -; J: TRBJ1-2; CDR3: CASRPWTAPNYGYTF; DNA: TGTGCCAGTAGACCATGGACAGCGCCTAACTATGGCTACACCTTC
V: TRBV4-1; D: TRBD2; size: -; J: TRBJ2-7; CDR3: CASSQVAGAYEQYF; DNA: TGCGCCAGCAGCCAAGTAGCGGGAGCCTACGAGCAGTACTTC
V: TRBV6-4; D: TRBD2; size: -; J: TRBJ2-1; CDR3: CASSQAGGSYNEQFF; DNA: TGTGCCAGCAGTCAGGCGGGAGGGTCCTACAATGAGCAGTTCTTC
V: TRBV30; D: TRBD2; size: -; J: TRBJ2-1; CDR3: CAWSGTSAREQFF; DNA: TGTGCCTGGAGTGGGACTAGCGCTCGTGAGCAGTTCTTC